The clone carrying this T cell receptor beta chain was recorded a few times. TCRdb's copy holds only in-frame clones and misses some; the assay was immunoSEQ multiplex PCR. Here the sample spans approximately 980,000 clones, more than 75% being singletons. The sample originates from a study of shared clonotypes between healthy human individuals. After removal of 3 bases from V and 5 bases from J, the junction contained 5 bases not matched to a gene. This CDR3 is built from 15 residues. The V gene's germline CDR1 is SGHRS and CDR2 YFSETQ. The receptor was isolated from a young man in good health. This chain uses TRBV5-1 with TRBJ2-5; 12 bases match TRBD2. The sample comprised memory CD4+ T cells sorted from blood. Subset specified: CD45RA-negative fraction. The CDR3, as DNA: TGCGCCAGCAGCTATAGACTAGCGGGAGTGGAGACCCAGTACTTC. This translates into CASSYRLAGVETQYF.